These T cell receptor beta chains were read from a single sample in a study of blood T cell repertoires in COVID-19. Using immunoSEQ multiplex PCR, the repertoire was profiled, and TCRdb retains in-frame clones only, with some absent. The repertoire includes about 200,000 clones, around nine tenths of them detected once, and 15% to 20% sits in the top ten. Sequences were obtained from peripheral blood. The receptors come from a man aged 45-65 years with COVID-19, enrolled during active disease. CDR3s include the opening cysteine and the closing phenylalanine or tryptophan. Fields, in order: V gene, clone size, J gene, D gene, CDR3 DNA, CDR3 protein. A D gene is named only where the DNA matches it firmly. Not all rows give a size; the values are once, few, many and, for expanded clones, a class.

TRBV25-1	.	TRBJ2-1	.	TGTGCCAGCAGTGATTGGGGCGCGGCGCTCTTC	CASSDWGAALF
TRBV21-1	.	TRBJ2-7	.	TGTGCCAGCAGCAAAAGTCGTAGGGACTCAACCTACGAGCAGTACTTC	CASSKSRRDSTYEQYF
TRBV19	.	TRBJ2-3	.	TGTGCCAGCAGACCGCCGGGACTTCGCACAGATACGCAGTATTTT	CASRPPGLRTDTQYF
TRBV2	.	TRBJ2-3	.	TGTGCCAGCAGTGATGGCCGAAGCACAGATACGCAGTATTTT	CASSDGRSTDTQYF
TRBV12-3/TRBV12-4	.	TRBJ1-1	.	TGTGCCAGCAGTTCCGTCGGGGGAGAAGCTTTCTTT	CASSSVGGEAFF
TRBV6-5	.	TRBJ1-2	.	TGTGCCAGCAGCCCCACTGAAAACTATGGCTACACCTTC	CASSPTENYGYTF
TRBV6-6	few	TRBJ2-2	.	TGTGCCAGCAGTCTCTTTCGGTCCAGGCATGGCACCGGGGAGCTGTTTTTT	CASSLFRSRHGTGELFF
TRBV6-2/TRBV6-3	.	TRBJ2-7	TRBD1	TGTGCCAGCAGTACTAGGACAGGACGCGACGAGCAGTACTTC	CASSTRTGRDEQYF
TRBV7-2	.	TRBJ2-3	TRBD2	TGTGCCAGCAGCATTGGACTAGCGGAGGATACGCAGTATTTT	CASSIGLAEDTQYF
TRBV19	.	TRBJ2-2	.	TGTGCCAGTAGTTGGACAGTCAGTTCCGGGGAGCTGTTTTTT	CASSWTVSSGELFF
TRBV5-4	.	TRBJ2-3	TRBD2	TGTGCCAGCAGCTTGGAAGCGGGGGGCACAGATACGCAGTATTTT	CASSLEAGGTDTQYF
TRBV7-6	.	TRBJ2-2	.	TGTGCCAGCAGCTTATTCCCCGACAGGCTAATAACCGGGGAGCTGTTTTTT	CASSLFPDRLITGELFF
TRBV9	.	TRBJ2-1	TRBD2	TGTGCCAGCAGCGTAGCTGGGACTAGCGGAAGCTTACACAATGAGCAGTTCTTC	CASSVAGTSGSLHNEQFF
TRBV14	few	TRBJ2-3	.	TGTGCCAGCAGCCAAGTAGCCACGCAGTATTTT	CASSQVATQYF
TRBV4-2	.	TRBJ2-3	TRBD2	TGTGCCAGCAGCCAAATTCTAGCGGGGGTGGGAGATACGCAGTATTTT	CASSQILAGVGDTQYF
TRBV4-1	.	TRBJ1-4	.	TGCGCCAGCAGCCAAGTATATCCAGTCTCTAATGAAAAACTGTTTTTT	CASSQVYPVSNEKLFF
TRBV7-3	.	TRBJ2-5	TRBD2	TGTGCCAGCAGCTTATATACCGGGGGTAGCGGGGGCTTACAAGAGACCCAGTACTTC	CASSLYTGGSGGLQETQYF
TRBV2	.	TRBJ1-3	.	TGTGCCAGCAGTGCCGTGAGCTCTGGAAACACCATATATTTT	CASSAVSSGNTIYF
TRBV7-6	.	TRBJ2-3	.	TGTGCCAGCAGCTCCTTGCTTGGGCATACGCAGTATTTT	CASSSLLGHTQYF
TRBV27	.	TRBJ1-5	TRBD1	TGTGCCAGCAGTTGGACAGGGGCAAACAATCAGCCCCAGCATTTT	CASSWTGANNQPQHF
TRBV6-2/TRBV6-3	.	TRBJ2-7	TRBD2	TGTGCCAGCAGTTACCGTACTAGCGGGGCCTACTCCTACGAGCAGTACTTC	CASSYRTSGAYSYEQYF
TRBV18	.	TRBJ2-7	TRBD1	TGTGCCAGCTCGCAAGACAGGGTCGGATCCTCCTACGAGCAGTACTTC	CASSQDRVGSSYEQYF
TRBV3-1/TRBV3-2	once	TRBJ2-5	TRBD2	TGTGCCAGCAGCCAAGCGGCTAGCGGGAGGCGAGAGACCCAGTACTTC	CASSQAASGRRETQYF
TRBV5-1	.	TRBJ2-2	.	TGCGCCAGCAGCGGGACAACGAACACCGGGGAGCTGTTTTTT	CASSGTTNTGELFF
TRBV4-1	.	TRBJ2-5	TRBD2	TGCGCCAGCAGCCTCGGACTAGCGGCCGAGACCCAGTACTTC	CASSLGLAAETQYF
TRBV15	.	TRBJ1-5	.	TGTGCCACCAGCAGAGATAACAGAGGCAATCAGCCCCAGCATTTT	CATSRDNRGNQPQHF
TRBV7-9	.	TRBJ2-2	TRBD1	TGTGCCAGCATCCGGGGACAGCTGAACACCGGGGAGCTGTTTTTT	CASIRGQLNTGELFF
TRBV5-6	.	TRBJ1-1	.	TGTGCCAGCAGCCGTACGGGGACTGAAGCTTTCTTT	CASSRTGTEAFF
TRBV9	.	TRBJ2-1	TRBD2	TGTGCCAGCAGTAAGCGGGGGCCGAACAATGAGCAGTTCTTC	CASSKRGPNNEQFF
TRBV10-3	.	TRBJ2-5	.	TGTGCCATCAGTGAGTCGGCGGGACTGAGGCAAGAGACCCAGTACTTC	CAISESAGLRQETQYF
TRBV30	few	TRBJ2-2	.	TGTGCCTGGAGTGTTCGGCCCTCCGGAGACACCGGGGAGCTGTTTTTT	CAWSVRPSGDTGELFF
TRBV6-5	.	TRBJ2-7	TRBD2	TGTGCCAGCAGCGTAGCGGGAGTAGGCTCCTACGAGCAGTACTTC	CASSVAGVGSYEQYF
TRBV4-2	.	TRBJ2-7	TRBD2	TGTGCCAGCAGCCACGCGACTAGCGGGAGTTCCTACGAGCAGTACTTC	CASSHATSGSSYEQYF
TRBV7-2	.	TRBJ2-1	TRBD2	TGTGCCAGCAGCTTATCTCCTAGCGGCAATGAGCAGTTCTTC	CASSLSPSGNEQFF
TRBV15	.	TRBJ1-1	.	TGTGCCACCAGCAGGACAGTTTTGAACACTGAAGCTTTCTTT	CATSRTVLNTEAFF
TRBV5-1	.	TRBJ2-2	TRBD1	TGCGCCAGCAGCACGGGACAGGGGGCAAACACCGGGGAGCTGTTTTTT	CASSTGQGANTGELFF